Below are 12 T cell receptor beta chains sequenced from a single sample in a study of long-term antiretroviral therapy in people with HIV. Researchers ran immunoSEQ v3.0 at survey level. Assay: immunoSEQ multiplex PCR; the TCRdb copy retains only in-frame clones and omits some. The table has 15,000 to 20,000 clones, roughly 91% seen once. Sequenced here: unsorted PBMCs, sampled 3 years after starting antiretroviral therapy. These receptors were obtained from a man aged 45-65 years with HIV.

This rearrangement joins TRBV30 to TRBJ2-5, with D perhaps TRBD1 (5 bases). With 2 bases removed from V and 4 bases from J, the gap between germline ends came to 8 bases. This CDR3 has 12 amino acids. CDR1 and CDR2 from the germline V gene are GTSNPN and SVGIG (reference sequence). The CDR3 coding sequence is TGTGCCTGGAGTAGGGGTGGAGAGACCCAGTACTTC. Residues: CAWSRGGETQYF. Drawing the rest from reference TRBV30 and TRBJ2-5, the complete variable domain is SQTIHQWPATLVQPVGSPLSLECTVEGTSNPNLYWYRQAAGRGLQLLFYSVGIGQISSEVPQNLSASRPQDRQFILSSKKLLLSDSGFYLCAWSRGGETQYFGPGTRLLVL.

This chain uses TRBV5-1 with TRBJ2-3; weak D call: TRBD1 (6 bases). The germline CDR1 and CDR2 sequences are SGHRS and YFSETQ. The CDR3 totals 15 residues. V lost 2 bases, J lost 4 bases, and 14 bases lay in between. CDR3 in amino acids: CASSLTGSPADTQYF. In DNA form, the CDR3 reads TGCGCCAGCAGCTTAACAGGGAGCCCGGCAGATACGCAGTATTTT.

The chain joins TRBV27 to TRBJ2-2; the D gene is possibly TRBD1 (5 bases). V lost 5 bases to trimming and J lost 2 bases, with 21 bases between them. The CDR3 is made up of 18 amino acids. CDR1 and CDR2 from the germline V gene are MNHEY and SMNVEV (reference sequence). The CDR3 sequence: CASSPSSGWEFNTGELFF. Written as DNA, the CDR3 is TGTGCCAGCAGTCCGTCGTCAGGGTGGGAATTCAACACCGGGGAGCTGTTTTTT.

The rearrangement uses TRBV28 and TRBJ1-5; D remains ambiguous. Germline V lookup: CDR1 MDHEN, CDR2 SYDVKM. The CDR3 runs to 13 residues. Trimming removed 5 bases from V and 7 bases from J, with 12 bases in between. The CDR3 region has the DNA TGTGCCAGCAGTCCGGCCCCTACCCAGCCCCAGCATTTT. Its protein is CASSPAPTQPQHF.

The chain is built from TRBV27 and TRBJ2-2; 11 bases match TRBD2. This CDR3 spans 14 amino acids. Germline lookup yields CDR1 MNHEY and CDR2 SMNVEV (reference sequence). Trimming removed 4 bases from V and 7 bases from J; junction bases left unmatched: 2. Here the CDR3 reads CASSYSGGVGELFF. As DNA, the CDR3 is TGTGCCAGCAGTTATAGCGGGGGGGTCGGGGAGCTGTTTTTT.

The chain employs TRBV5-6 and TRBJ1-2; TRBD1 matches 10 bases. The germline V gene encodes CDR1 SGHDT and CDR2 YYEEEE. The CDR3 totals 16 residues. V lost 4 bases and J lost 5; bases outside the gene matches: 11. The CDR3 here is CASSASRQGAQYGYTF. In DNA, the CDR3 is TGTGCCAGCAGCGCCTCCCGACAGGGGGCTCAGTATGGCTACACCTTC.

The V gene is TRBV2, the J gene TRBJ2-2; the match to TRBD2 covers 13 bases. V gave up 7 bases and J gave up 0 bases; unmatched junction bases: 5. The V gene's germline CDR1 is SNHLY and CDR2 FYNNEI. This CDR3 region has 17 residues. The CDR3 loop is CASIGLAGASNTGELFF. As DNA, the CDR3 is TGTGCCAGCATCGGACTAGCGGGGGCCTCGAACACCGGGGAGCTGTTTTTT.

J is TRBJ1-4 and V is TRBV10-3; D might be TRBD1 (6 bases). Germline CDR1 is ENHRY and CDR2 is SYGVKD. V lost 5 bases, J lost 0 bases, and 22 bases lay in between. The CDR3 totals 19 residues. The CDR3 sequence: CAISSGPGHILATNEKLFF. For the CDR3, the DNA is TGTGCCATCAGTTCCGGGCCGGGACACATTCTTGCAACTAATGAAAAACTGTTTTTT.

The chain couples TRBV5-5 to TRBJ1-4; TRBD1 matches at 7 bases. Germline V gene data show CDR1 as SGHKS and CDR2 as YYEKEE (reference sequence). This CDR3 spans 13 amino acids. The V segment lost 5 bases and the J segment 3 bases; nucleotides outside the gene matches: 1. The CDR3 DNA follows: TGTGCCAGCAGTACAGGGGCTAATGAAAAACTGTTTTTT. Translating it yields CASSTGANEKLFF.

This clone occurred a few times. V and J are TRBV10-3 and TRBJ1-1; no clear D. V dropped 0 bases and J dropped 8 bases, with 7 bases sitting between them. The CDR3 length is 12 residues. Germline V gives CDR1 ENHRY, CDR2 SYGVKD. CDR3: CAISESGREAFF. CDR3 sequence (DNA): TGTGCCATCAGTGAGTCTGGCAGGGAAGCTTTCTTT.

CDR3 region: CASSLTSWYGDQPQHF. The CDR3 nucleotides read TGTGCCAGCAGCTTGACATCTTGGTACGGGGATCAGCCCCAGCATTTT. V is TRBV5-8 and J is TRBJ1-5; D ambiguous. Germline V gene data show CDR1 as SGHTS and CDR2 as YDEGEE. Trimming pared 1 base from V and 5 bases from J, leaving 16 bases between. The CDR3 is 16 amino acids.

V gene TRBV19 combines with J gene TRBJ1-6; the D is unclear. The ends were cut back, 2 bases at V and 7 bases at J, with 6 bases in the middle. Per germline, CDR1 LNHDA and CDR2 SQIVND (reference sequence). This CDR3 is built from 13 residues. The CDR3 nucleotides are TGTGCCAGTAGTATAATCCAAAATTCACCCCTCCACTTT. Translated, it gives CASSIIQNSPLHF.